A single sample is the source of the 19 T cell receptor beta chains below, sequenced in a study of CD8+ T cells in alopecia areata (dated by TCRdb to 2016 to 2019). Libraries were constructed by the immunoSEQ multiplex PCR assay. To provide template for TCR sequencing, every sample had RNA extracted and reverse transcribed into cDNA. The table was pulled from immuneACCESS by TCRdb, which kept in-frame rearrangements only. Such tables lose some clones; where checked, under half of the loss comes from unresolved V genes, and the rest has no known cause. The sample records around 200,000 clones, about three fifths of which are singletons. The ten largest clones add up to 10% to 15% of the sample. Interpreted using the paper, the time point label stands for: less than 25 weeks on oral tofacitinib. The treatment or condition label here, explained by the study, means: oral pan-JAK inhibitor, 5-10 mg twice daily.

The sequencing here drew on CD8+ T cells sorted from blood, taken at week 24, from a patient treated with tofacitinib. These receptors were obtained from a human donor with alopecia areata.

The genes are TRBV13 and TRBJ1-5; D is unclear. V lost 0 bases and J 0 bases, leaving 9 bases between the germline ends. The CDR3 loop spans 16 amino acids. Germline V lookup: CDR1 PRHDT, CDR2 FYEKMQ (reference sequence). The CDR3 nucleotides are TGTGCCAGCAGCTTAGGCCTAAGGGTTAGCAATCAGCCCCAGCATTTT. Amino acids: CASSLGLRVSNQPQHF.

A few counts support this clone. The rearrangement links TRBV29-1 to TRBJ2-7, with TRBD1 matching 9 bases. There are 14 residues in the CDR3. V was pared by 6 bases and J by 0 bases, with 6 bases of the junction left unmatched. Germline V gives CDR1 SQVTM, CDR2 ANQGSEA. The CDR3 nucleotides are TGCAGCGTGGGACAGGGACCGAGCTCCTACGAGCAGTACTTC. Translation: CSVGQGPSSYEQYF.

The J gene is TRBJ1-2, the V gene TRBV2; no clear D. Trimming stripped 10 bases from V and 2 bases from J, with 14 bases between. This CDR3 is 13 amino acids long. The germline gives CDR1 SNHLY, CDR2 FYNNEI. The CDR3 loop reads CANLIAENYGYTF. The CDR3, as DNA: TGTGCCAACCTCATAGCCGAGAACTATGGCTACACCTTC.

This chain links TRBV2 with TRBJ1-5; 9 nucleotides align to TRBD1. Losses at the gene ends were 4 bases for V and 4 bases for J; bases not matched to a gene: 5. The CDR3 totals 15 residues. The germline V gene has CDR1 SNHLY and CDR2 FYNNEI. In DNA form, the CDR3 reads TGTGCCAGCAGTGCGGACAGGGGAGCTAATCAGCCCCAGCATTTT. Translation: CASSADRGANQPQHF.

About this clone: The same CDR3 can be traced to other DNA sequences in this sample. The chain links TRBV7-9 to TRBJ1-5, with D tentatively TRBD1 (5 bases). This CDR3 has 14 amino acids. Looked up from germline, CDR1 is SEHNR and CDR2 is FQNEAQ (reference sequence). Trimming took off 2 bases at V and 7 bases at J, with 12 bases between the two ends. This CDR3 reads CASSLSAGNQPQHF. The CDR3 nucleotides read TGTGCCAGCAGCTTAAGTGCAGGGAACCAGCCCCAGCATTTT.

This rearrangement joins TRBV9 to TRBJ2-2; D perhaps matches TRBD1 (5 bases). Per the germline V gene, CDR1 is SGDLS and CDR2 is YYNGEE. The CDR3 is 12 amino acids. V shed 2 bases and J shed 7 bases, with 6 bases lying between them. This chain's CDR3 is CASSVQGGELFF. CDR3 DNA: TGTGCCAGCAGCGTCCAGGGCGGGGAGCTGTTTTTT.

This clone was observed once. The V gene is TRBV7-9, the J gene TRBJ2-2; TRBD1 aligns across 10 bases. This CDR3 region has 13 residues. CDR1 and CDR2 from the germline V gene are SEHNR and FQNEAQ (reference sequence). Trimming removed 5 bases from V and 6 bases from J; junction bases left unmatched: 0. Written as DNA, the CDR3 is TGTGCCAGCAGCGACAGGGGGCCCGGGGAGCTGTTTTTT. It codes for CASSDRGPGELFF.

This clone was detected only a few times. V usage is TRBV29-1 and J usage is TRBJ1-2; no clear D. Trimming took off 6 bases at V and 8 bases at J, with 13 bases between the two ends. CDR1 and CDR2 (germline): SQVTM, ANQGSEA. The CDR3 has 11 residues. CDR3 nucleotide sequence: TGCAGCGTCGATCGCGGTTGGGGCTACACCTTC. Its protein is CSVDRGWGYTF.

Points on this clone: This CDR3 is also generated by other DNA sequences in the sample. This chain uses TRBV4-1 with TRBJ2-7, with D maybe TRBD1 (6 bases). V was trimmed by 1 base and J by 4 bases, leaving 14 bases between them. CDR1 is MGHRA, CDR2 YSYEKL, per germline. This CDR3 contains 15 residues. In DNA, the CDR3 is TGCGCCAGCAGCCAAGTCGAGGGGGAGTCGTACGAGCAGTACTTC. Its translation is CASSQVEGESYEQYF.

DNA of the CDR3: TGTGCCAGCAGGCTCGACAGGGGTGAAAAACTGTTTTTT. Amino acid sequence: CASRLDRGEKLFF. The genes are TRBV27 and TRBJ1-4, with TRBD1 identical over 8 bases. CDR1 is MNHEY and CDR2 is SMNVEV in the germline V gene (reference sequence). Trimming cost V 6 bases and J 7 bases; bases outside gene matches: 4. CDR3 length equals 13 residues. Based on the CDR3 plus reference TRBV27 and TRBJ1-4, the full variable domain is EAQVTQNPRYLITVTGKKLTVTCSQNMNHEYMSWYRQDPGLGLRQIYYSMNVEVTDKGDVPEGYKVSRKEKRNFPLILESPSPNQTSLYFCASRLDRGEKLFFGSGTQLSVL.

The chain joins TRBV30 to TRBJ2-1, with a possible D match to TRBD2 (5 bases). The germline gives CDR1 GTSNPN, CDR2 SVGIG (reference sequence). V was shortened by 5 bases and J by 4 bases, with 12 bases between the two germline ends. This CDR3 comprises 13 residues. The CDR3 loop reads CAWGGTDYNEQFF. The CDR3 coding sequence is TGTGCCTGGGGAGGAACTGATTACAATGAGCAGTTCTTC.

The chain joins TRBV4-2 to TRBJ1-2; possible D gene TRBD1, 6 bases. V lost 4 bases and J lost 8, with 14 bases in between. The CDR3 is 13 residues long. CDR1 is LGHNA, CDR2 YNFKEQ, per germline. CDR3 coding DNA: TGTGCCAGCAGCCTGCTCGGGGGCGGCGGCTACACCTTC. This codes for CASSLLGGGGYTF.

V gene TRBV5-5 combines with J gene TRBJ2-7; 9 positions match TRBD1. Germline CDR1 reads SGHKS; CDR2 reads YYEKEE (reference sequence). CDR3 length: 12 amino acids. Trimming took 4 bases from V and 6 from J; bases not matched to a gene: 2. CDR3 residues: CASSGTGFEQYF. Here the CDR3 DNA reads TGTGCCAGCAGCGGGACAGGGTTCGAGCAGTACTTC. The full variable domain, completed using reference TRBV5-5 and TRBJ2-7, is DAGVTQSPTHLIKTRGQQVTLRCSPISGHKSVSWYQQVLGQGPQFIFQYYEKEERGRGNFPDRFSARQFPNYSSELNVNALLLGDSALYLCASSGTGFEQYFGPGTRLTVT.

As DNA, the CDR3 is TGTGCCAGCAGCCGTGGAAACACTGAAGCTTTCTTT. Translating it yields CASSRGNTEAFF. This rearrangement joins TRBV11-2 to TRBJ1-1; D is undetermined. The ends were cut back, 5 bases at V and 2 bases at J, with 6 bases in the middle. This CDR3 spans 12 amino acids. CDR1 and CDR2 (germline): SGHAT, FQNNGV.

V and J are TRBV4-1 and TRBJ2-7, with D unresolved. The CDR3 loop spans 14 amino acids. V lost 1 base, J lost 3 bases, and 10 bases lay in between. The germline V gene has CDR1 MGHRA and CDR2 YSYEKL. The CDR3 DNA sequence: TGCGCCAGCAGCCAAGTTTTCAGGAACTACGAGCAGTACTTC. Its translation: CASSQVFRNYEQYF.

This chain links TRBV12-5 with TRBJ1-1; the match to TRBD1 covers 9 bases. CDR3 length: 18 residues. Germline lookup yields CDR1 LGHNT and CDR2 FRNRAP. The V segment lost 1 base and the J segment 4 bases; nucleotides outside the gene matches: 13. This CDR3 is CASGLATLTGGEGTEAFF. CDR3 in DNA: TGTGCTAGTGGTTTGGCAACCCTAACAGGGGGCGAAGGCACTGAAGCTTTCTTT. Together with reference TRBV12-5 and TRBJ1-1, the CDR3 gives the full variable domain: DARVTQTPRHKVTEMGQEVTMRCQPILGHNTVFWYRQTMMQGLELLAYFRNRAPLDDSGMPKDRFSAEMPDATLATLKIQPSEPRDSAVYFCASGLATLTGGEGTEAFFGQGTRLTVV.

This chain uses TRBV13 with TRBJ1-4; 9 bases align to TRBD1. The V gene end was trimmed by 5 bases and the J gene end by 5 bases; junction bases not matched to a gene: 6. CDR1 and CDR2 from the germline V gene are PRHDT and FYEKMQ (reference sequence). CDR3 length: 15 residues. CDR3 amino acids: CASSRTGTGNEKLFF. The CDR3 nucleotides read TGTGCCAGCAGCCGAACCGGGACAGGGAATGAAAAACTGTTTTTT. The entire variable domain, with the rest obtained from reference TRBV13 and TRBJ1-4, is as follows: AAGVIQSPRHLIKEKRETATLKCYPIPRHDTVYWYQQGPGQDPQFLISFYEKMQSDKGSIPDRFSAQQFSDYHSELNMSSLELGDSALYFCASSRTGTGNEKLFFGSGTQLSVL.

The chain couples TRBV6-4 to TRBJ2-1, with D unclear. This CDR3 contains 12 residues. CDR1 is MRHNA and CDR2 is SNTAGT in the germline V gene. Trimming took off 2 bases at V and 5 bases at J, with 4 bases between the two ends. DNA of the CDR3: TGTGCCAGCAGTGACGGAAACAATGAGCAGTTCTTC. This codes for CASSDGNNEQFF.

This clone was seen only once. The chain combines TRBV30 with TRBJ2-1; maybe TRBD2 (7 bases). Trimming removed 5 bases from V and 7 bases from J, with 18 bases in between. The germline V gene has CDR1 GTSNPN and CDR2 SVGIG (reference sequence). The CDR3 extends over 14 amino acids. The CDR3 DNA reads TGTGCCTGGGTGTCGGGGGGCGGGAGAAATGAGCAGTTCTTC. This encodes CAWVSGGGRNEQFF.